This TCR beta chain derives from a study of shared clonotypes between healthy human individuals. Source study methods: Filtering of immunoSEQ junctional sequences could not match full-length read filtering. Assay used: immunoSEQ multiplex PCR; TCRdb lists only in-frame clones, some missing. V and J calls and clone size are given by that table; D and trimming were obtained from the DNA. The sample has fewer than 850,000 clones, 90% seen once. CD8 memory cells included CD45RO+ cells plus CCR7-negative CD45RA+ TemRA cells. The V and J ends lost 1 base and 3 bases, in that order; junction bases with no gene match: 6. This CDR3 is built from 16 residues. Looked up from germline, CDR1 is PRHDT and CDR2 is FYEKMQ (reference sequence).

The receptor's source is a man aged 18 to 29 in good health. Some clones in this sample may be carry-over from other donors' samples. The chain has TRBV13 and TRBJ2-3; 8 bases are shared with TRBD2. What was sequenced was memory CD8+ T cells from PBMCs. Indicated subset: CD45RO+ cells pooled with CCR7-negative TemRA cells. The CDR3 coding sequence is TGTGCCAGCAGCTTAGTCAGCGGGAGAGGGACAGATACGCAGTATTTT. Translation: CASSLVSGRGTDTQYF. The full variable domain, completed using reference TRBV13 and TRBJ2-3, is AAGVIQSPRHLIKEKRETATLKCYPIPRHDTVYWYQQGPGQDPQFLISFYEKMQSDKGSIPDRFSAQQFSDYHSELNMSSLELGDSALYFCASSLVSGRGTDTQYFGPGTRLTVL.